This T cell receptor (beta chain) derives from a study of blood T cell repertoires in COVID-19. On the study more broadly: The origin of the acute and convalescent COVID-19 samples was the United States, Italy and Spain.

Germline CDR1 and CDR2: LNHDA and SQIVND (reference sequence). The CDR3 has 14 residues. The V gene lost 3 bases and the J gene lost 5 bases, with 13 bases spanning the gap. Libraries were prepared by immunoSEQ multiplex PCR; TCRdb keeps only in-frame clonotypes and omits some of them. Seen here are 360,000 or so clones, 80% to 85% observed once, and the top ten hold 5% to 5.5%. Cohort placement rested on clinical history that participants reported themselves. This receptor was taken from a woman aged 45 to 65 who had recovered from COVID-19. The rearrangement links TRBV19 to TRBJ2-5; D perhaps matches TRBD2 (5 bases). Material for sequencing was PBMCs or T cells enriched from blood (not recorded which). CDR3 nucleotides: TGTGCCAGTAGTATCCGAGGGCCGGGGGAGACCCAGTACTTC. Translating gives CASSIRGPGETQYF.